This TCR beta chain appears in the sequencing data of a study of T-cell reconstitution after alpha-beta-depleted transplantation in children. Construction of the TCRbeta library involved unique molecular identifiers. A single record per CDR3 protein comes from TCRdb applying MiXCR to the PCR reads. The sample lists 450,000 to 500,000 distinct CDR3 sequences, 9.5% to 15% occurring once. A note on this clonotype: The conserved closing phenylalanine or tryptophan is absent in this CDR3, likely reflecting a read error.

The V and J ends lost 0 bases and 5 bases respectively, with 11 bases between them. This CDR3 is built from 14 residues. Sample: PBMCs from the stem cell graft donor, taken from the stem cell graft. The genes are TRBV12-3 or TRBV12-4 and TRBJ2-7; TRBD1 or TRBD2 may be the D gene (5 bases each). The receptor was derived from a human donor who donated a stem cell graft to a child with combined immunodeficiency. This CDR3 reads CASSLAGVGNEQYI. The CDR3 region has the DNA TGTGCCAGCAGTTTAGCGGGGGTTGGGAACGAGCAGTACATC.